The clone carrying this T cell receptor (beta chain) was observed a single time. These data originate in a study of immune evolution from preneoplasia to lung adenocarcinoma. CDR3 length: 18 residues. With 2 bases removed from V and 8 bases from J, the gap between germline ends came to 27 bases. TCRdb's copy holds only in-frame clones and misses some; the assay was immunoSEQ multiplex PCR. The data hold about 8,100 clones, with 83% observed a single time. Material: FFPE minimally invasive lung adenocarcinoma tissue. V gene TRBV23-1 combines with J gene TRBJ1-2; D might be TRBD1 (6 bases). TRBV23-1 has ORF status, its function being uncertain. The TCR originated in a person aged 65 to 85 with lung adenocarcinoma. The CDR3 here is CASSQMGGPGRAGRGYTF. In DNA form, the CDR3 reads TGCGCCAGCAGTCAAATGGGGGGGCCAGGACGGGCCGGGAGAGGCTACACCTTC.